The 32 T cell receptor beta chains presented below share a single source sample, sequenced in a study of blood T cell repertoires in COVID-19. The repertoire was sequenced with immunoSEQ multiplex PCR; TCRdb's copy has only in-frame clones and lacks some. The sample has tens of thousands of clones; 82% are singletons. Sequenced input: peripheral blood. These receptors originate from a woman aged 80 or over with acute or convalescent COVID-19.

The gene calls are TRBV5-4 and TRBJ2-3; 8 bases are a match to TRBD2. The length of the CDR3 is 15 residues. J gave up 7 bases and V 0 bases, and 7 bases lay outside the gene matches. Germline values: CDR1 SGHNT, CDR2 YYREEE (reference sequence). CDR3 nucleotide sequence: TGTGCCAGCAGCTTGGCCGGGACTAGTACATATACGCAGTATTTT. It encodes CASSLAGTSTYTQYF.

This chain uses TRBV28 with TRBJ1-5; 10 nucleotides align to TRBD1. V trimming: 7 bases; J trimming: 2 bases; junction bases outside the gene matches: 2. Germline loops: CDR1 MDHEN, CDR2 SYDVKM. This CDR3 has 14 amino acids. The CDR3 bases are TGTGCCAGCAAGGGGACAGGGGGCAATCAGCCCCAGCATTTT. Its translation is CASKGTGGNQPQHF.

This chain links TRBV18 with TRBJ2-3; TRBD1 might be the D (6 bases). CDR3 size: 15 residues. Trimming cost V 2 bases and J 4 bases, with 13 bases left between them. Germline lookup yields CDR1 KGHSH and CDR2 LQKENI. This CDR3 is CASSPAGARADTQYF. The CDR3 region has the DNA TGTGCCAGCTCACCAGCAGGGGCGAGGGCAGATACGCAGTATTTT.

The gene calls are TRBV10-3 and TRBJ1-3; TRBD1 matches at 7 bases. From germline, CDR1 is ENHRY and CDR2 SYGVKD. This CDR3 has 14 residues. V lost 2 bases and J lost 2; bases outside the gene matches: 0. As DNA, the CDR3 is TGTGCCATCAGTGAGGGACAGGCTGGAAACACCATATATTTT. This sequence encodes CAISEGQAGNTIYF.

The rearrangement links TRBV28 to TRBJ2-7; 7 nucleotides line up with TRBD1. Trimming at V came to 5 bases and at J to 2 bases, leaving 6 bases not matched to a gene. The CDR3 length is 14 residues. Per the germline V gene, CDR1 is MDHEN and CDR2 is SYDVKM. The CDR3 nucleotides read TGTGCCAGCAGTACGGGACAGAGAGCCTACGAGCAGTACTTC. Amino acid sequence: CASSTGQRAYEQYF.

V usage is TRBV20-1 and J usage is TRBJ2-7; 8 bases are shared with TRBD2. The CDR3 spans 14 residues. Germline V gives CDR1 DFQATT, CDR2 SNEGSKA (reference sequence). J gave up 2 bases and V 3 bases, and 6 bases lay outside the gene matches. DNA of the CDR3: TGCAGTGCTAGTCCTAGCGGGCGCACCTACGAGCAGTACTTC. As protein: CSASPSGRTYEQYF.

Written as DNA, the CDR3 is TGCAGCGTTGAAGATTTCCGGGACAGGGTATACTATGGCTACACCTTC. It specifies CSVEDFRDRVYYGYTF. The J gene is TRBJ1-2, the V gene TRBV29-1, with 9 positions matching TRBD1. The CDR3 spans 16 residues. Germline V lookup: CDR1 SQVTM, CDR2 ANQGSEA. With V trimmed by 0 bases and J by 3 bases, 8 bases remained unmatched.

CDR3 protein: CASSPDRVRGPQHF. DNA of the CDR3: TGTGCCAGTAGCCCCGACAGGGTTCGTGGTCCCCAGCATTTT. V and J are TRBV19 and TRBJ1-5; 7 bases line up with TRBD1. The CDR3 runs to 14 residues. Trimming took 6 bases from V and 10 from J; bases not matched to a gene: 12. Germline CDR1 LNHDA, CDR2 SQIVND (reference sequence). Full variable domain (missing parts from reference TRBV19 and TRBJ1-5): DGGITQSPKYLFRKEGQNVTLSCEQNLNHDAMYWYRQDPGQGLRLIYYSQIVNDFQKGDIAEGYSVSREKKESFPLTVTSAQKNPTAFYLCASSPDRVRGPQHFGDGTRLSIL.

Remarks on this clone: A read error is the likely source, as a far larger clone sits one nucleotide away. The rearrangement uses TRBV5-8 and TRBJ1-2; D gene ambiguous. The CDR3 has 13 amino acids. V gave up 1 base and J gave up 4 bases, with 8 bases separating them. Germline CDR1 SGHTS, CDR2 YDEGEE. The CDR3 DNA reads TGTGCCAGCAGCTTGACACGGGGCTATGGCTACACCTTC. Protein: CASSLTRGYGYTF.

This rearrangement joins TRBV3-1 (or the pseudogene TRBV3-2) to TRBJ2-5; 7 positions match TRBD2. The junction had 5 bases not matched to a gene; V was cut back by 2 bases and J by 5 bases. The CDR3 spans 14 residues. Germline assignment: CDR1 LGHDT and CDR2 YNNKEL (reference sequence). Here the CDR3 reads CASSQLAGVETQYF. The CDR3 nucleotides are TGTGCCAGCAGCCAACTGGCGGGAGTGGAGACCCAGTACTTC.

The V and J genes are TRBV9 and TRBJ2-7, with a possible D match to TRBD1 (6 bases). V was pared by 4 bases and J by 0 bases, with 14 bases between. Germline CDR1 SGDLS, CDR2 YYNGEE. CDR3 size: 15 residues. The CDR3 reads CASSLATGSSYEQYF. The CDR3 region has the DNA TGTGCCAGCAGCCTAGCTACAGGGAGCTCCTACGAGCAGTACTTC.

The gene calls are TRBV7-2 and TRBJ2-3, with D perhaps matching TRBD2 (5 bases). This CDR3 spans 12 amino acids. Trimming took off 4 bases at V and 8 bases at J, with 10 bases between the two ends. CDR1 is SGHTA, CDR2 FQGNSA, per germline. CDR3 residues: CASSSESGTQYF. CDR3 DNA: TGTGCCAGCAGCTCGGAAAGCGGTACGCAGTATTTT.

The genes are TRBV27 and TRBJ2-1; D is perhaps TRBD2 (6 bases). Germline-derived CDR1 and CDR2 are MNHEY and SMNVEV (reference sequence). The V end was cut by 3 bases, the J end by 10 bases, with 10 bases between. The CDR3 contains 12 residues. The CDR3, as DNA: TGTGCCAGCAGTTTGGCGGGGAGGGAGCAGTTCTTC. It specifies CASSLAGREQFF.

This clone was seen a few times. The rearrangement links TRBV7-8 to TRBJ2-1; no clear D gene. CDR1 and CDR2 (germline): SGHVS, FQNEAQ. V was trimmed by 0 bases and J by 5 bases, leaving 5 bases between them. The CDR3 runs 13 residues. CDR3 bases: TGTGCCAGCAGCTTAGCGTTTAACAATGAGCAGTTCTTC. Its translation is CASSLAFNNEQFF.

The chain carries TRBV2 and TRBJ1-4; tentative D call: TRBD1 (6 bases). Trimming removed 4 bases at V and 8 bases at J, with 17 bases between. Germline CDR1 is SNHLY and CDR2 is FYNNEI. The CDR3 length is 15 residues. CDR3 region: CASSVTRGMGEKLFF. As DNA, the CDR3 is TGTGCCAGCAGTGTCACGAGGGGGATGGGGGAAAAACTGTTTTTT.

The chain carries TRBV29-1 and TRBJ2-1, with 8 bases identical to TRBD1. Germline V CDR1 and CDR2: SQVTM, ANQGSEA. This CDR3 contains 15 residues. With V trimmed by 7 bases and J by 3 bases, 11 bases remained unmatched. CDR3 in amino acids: CSAPTQGAFYNEQFF. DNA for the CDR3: TGCAGCGCCCCAACGCAGGGGGCGTTCTACAATGAGCAGTTCTTC.

CDR3 DNA: TGTGCCAGCAGCAATCAGGGGGCGTTTGGAAACACCATATATTTT. This sequence encodes CASSNQGAFGNTIYF. The J gene is TRBJ1-3, the V gene TRBV9, with 8 bases that match TRBD1. CDR1 SGDLS and CDR2 YYNGEE come from the germline V gene. The V and J ends lost 4 bases and 3 bases, in that order; junction bases with no gene match: 6. The CDR3 runs to 15 residues.

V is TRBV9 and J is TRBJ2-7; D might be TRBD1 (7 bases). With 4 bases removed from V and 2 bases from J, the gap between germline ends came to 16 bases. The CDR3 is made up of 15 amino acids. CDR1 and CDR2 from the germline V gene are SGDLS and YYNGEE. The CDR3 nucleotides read TGTGCCAGCAGCACCGCAGGGGGGTACGCCTACGAGCAGTACTTC. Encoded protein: CASSTAGGYAYEQYF.

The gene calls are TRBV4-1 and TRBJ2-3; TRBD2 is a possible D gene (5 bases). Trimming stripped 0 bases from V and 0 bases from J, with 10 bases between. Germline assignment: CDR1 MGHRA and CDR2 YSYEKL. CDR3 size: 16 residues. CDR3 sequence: CASSQEPSRSTDTQYF. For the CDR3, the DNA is TGCGCCAGCAGCCAAGAGCCTAGCCGAAGCACAGATACGCAGTATTTT.

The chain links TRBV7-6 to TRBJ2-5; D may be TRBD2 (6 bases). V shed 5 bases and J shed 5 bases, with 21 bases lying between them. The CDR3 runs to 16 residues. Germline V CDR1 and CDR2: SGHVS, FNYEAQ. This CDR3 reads CASSHPLELGGETQYF. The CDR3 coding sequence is TGTGCCAGCAGCCACCCACTTGAGCTAGGAGGGGAGACCCAGTACTTC.

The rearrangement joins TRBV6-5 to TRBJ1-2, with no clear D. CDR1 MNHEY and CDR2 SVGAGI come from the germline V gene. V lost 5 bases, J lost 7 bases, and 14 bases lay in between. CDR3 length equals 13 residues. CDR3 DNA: TGTGCCAGCAGTCACCCTGGGTGGAGTGGCTACACCTTC. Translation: CASSHPGWSGYTF.

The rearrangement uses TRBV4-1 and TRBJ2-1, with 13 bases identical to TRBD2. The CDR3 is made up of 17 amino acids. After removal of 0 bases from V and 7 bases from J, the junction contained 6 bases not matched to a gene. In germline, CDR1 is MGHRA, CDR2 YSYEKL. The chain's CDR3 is CASSQEVGLAGVNEQFF. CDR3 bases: TGCGCCAGCAGCCAAGAAGTCGGACTAGCGGGAGTGAATGAGCAGTTCTTC.

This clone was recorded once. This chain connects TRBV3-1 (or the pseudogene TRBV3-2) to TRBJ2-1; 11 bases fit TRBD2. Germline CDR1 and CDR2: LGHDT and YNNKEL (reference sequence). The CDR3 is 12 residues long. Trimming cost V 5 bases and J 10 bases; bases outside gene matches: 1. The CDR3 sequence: CASSRTSGEQFF. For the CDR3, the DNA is TGTGCCAGCAGCAGGACTAGCGGGGAGCAGTTCTTC.

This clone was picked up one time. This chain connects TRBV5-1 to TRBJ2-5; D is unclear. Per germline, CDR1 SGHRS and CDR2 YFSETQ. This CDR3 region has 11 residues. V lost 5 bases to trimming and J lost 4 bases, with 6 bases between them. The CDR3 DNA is TGCGCCAGCAGTTCCAGAGAGACCCAGTACTTC. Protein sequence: CASSSRETQYF.

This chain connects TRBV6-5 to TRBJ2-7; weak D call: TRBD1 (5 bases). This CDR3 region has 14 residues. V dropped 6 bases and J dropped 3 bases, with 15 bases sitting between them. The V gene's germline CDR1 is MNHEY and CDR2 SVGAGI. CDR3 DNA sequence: TGTGCCAGCAGATCCCCTCGGACAAGCTACGAGCAGTACTTC. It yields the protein CASRSPRTSYEQYF.

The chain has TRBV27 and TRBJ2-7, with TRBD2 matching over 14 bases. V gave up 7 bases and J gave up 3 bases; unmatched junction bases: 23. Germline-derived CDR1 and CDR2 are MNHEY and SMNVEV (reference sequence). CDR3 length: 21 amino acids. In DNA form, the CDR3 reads TGTGCCAGCATTACCCGACTGCGACCGGGACTAGCGGGAGAGGTGGGCTACGAGCAGTACTTC. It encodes CASITRLRPGLAGEVGYEQYF.

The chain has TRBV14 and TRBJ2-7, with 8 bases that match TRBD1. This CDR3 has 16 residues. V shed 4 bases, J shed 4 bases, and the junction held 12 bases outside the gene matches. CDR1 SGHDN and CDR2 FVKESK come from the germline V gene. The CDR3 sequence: CASSRGSGQVRYEQYF. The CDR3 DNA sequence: TGTGCCAGCAGCCGAGGATCGGGACAGGTAAGATACGAGCAGTACTTC.

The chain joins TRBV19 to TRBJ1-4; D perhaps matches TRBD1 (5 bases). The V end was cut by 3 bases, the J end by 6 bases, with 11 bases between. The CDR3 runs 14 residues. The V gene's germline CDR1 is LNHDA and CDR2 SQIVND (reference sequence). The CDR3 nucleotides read TGTGCCAGTAGTATCCTGGCGGGGGATGAAAAACTGTTTTTT. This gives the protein CASSILAGDEKLFF. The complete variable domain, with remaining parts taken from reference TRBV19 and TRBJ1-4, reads DGGITQSPKYLFRKEGQNVTLSCEQNLNHDAMYWYRQDPGQGLRLIYYSQIVNDFQKGDIAEGYSVSREKKESFPLTVTSAQKNPTAFYLCASSILAGDEKLFFGSGTQLSVL.

Here the CDR3 reads CASSFFRNTEAFF. The CDR3 nucleotides are TGTGCCAGCAGTTTTTTTCGGAACACTGAAGCTTTCTTT. This chain connects TRBV27 to TRBJ1-1; D is unresolved. V was pared by 3 bases and J by 1 base, with 6 bases between. The CDR3 extends over 13 amino acids. Germline V gives CDR1 MNHEY, CDR2 SMNVEV (reference sequence).

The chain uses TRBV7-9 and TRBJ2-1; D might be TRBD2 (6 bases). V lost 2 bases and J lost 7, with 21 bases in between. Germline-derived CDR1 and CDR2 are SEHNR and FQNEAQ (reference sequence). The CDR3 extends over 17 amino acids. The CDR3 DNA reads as TGTGCCAGCAGCTTAACTCACGGAGGGCCGCTATTAAATGAGCAGTTCTTC. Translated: CASSLTHGGPLLNEQFF.

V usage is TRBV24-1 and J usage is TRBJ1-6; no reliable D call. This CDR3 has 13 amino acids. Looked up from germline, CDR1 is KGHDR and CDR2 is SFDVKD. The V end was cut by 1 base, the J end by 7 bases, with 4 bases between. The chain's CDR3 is CATSDFRNSPLHF. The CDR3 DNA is TGTGCCACCAGTGATTTTCGGAATTCACCCCTCCACTTT.

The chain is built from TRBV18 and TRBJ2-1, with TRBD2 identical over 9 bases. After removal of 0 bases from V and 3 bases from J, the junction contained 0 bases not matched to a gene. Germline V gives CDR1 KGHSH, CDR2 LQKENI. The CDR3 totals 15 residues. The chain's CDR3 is CASSPPTSGYNEQFF. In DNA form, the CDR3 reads TGTGCCAGCTCACCACCGACTAGCGGCTACAATGAGCAGTTCTTC.